Presented here are 26 T cell receptor beta chains from one specimen sequenced in a study of OX40 agonist ivuxolimab in advanced cancers. Clones were sequenced by immunoSEQ multiplex PCR, and TCRdb holds only the in-frame ones, with some missing. The table shows tens of thousands of clones, with around nine tenths occurring only once. This specimen was CD4+ or CD8+ T cells sorted from blood, taken in a trial of the OX40 agonist ivuxolimab. These receptors originate from an adult with an advanced solid tumor such as melanoma, head and neck, liver or kidney cancer.

The rearrangement joins TRBV2 to TRBJ2-7; a possible D gene is TRBD2 (5 bases). The CDR3 is 12 amino acids. Germline V gives CDR1 SNHLY, CDR2 FYNNEI. V lost 8 bases to trimming and J lost 2 bases, with 10 bases between them. The CDR3 DNA reads TGTGCCAGCGGGAGAGGTGCCTACGAGCAGTACTTC. Its translation is CASGRGAYEQYF.

This chain links TRBV29-1 with TRBJ1-1; D is perhaps TRBD1 (6 bases). Per the germline V gene, CDR1 is SQVTM and CDR2 is ANQGSEA. The V end lost 3 bases, the J end lost 6 bases, and 8 bases lay between the germline ends. The CDR3 has 11 amino acids. The CDR3 sequence: CSVDRGPEAFF. In nucleotides, the CDR3 is TGCAGCGTTGACAGGGGCCCTGAAGCTTTCTTT.

CDR3 sequence (DNA): TGTGCCAGCAGCGACCGGGGACAGGGCCTGAATTCACCCCTCCACTTT. Its protein is CASSDRGQGLNSPLHF. This chain uses TRBV5-4 with TRBJ1-6, with 9 bases lining up with TRBD1. The CDR3 runs to 16 residues. Germline V gives CDR1 SGHNT, CDR2 YYREEE (reference sequence). Unmatched junction bases numbered 9, after V lost 4 bases and J lost 7 bases.

The CDR3 here is CASSKAREGGRLSSYEQYF. As DNA, the CDR3 is TGTGCCAGCAGCAAAGCGAGGGAGGGGGGGCGATTAAGCTCCTACGAGCAGTACTTC. The J gene is TRBJ2-7, the V gene TRBV21-1; the DNA was not compared with TRBD2, the D call given in the table. TRBV21-1 is shown as a pseudogene. This CDR3 comprises 19 residues.

This rearrangement joins TRBV5-1 to TRBJ2-7, with TRBD1 matching 10 bases. The CDR3 contains 14 residues. V trimming: 3 bases; J trimming: 2 bases; junction bases outside the gene matches: 2. Germline assignment: CDR1 SGHRS and CDR2 YFSETQ. CDR3 amino acids: CASSSGTGAYEQYF. As DNA, the CDR3 is TGCGCCAGCAGCTCCGGGACAGGGGCCTACGAGCAGTACTTC.

This chain links TRBV7-2 with TRBJ2-7; 8 bases match TRBD1. Germline V gene sequence: CDR1 SGHTA, CDR2 FQGNSA. The CDR3 is 14 residues long. With V trimmed by 6 bases and J by 3 bases, 7 bases remained unmatched. Here the CDR3 DNA reads TGTGCCAGCAGTTTCGGACAGGGACACTACGAGCAGTACTTC. The encoded protein is CASSFGQGHYEQYF.

In DNA form, the CDR3 reads TGCGCCAGCAGCCAACTAATTTTGGACGGAAACACCATATATTTT. This sequence encodes CASSQLILDGNTIYF. The chain combines TRBV4-1 with TRBJ1-3; D is uncertain. This CDR3 has 15 residues. The germline V gene encodes CDR1 MGHRA and CDR2 YSYEKL. Trimming left V 2 bases short and J 4 bases short, with 12 bases between.

The J gene is TRBJ2-1, the V gene TRBV27; a weak D match, TRBD1 (6 bases). Germline lookup yields CDR1 MNHEY and CDR2 SMNVEV (reference sequence). Trimming left V 2 bases short and J 10 bases short, with 21 bases between. The CDR3 sequence is 16 residues long. CDR3 in amino acids: CASSLAGVAGAWEQFF. CDR3 nucleotides: TGTGCCAGCAGTTTAGCTGGGGTAGCAGGGGCGTGGGAGCAGTTCTTC.

This rearrangement joins TRBV7-3 to TRBJ2-3; maybe TRBD2 (6 bases). CDR1 is SGHTA, CDR2 FQGTGA, per germline. V shed 2 bases and J shed 4 bases, with 10 bases lying between them. The CDR3 runs to 14 residues. The CDR3, as DNA: TGTGCCAGCAGCTTAGGCGGGACCCCAGATACGCAGTATTTT. Its translation: CASSLGGTPDTQYF.

The gene calls are TRBV7-6 and TRBJ2-5, with D unclear. Germline lookup yields CDR1 SGHVS and CDR2 FNYEAQ. The CDR3 is made up of 12 amino acids. V was cut by 0 bases and J by 3 bases, with 2 bases left in between. The chain's CDR3 is CASSLAKETQYF. The CDR3 nucleotides read TGTGCCAGCAGCTTAGCGAAAGAGACCCAGTACTTC.

In this sample, this clone turned up once. This rearrangement joins TRBV7-3 to TRBJ1-3; 7 positions agree with TRBD1. V gave up 0 bases and J gave up 0 bases; unmatched junction bases: 2. Per the germline V gene, CDR1 is SGHTA and CDR2 is FQGTGA. The CDR3 has 16 amino acids. DNA of the CDR3: TGTGCCAGCAGCTTAACCAGGGGGGACTCTGGAAACACCATATATTTT. Translation: CASSLTRGDSGNTIYF.

This rearrangement joins TRBV6-1 to TRBJ1-2, with a possible D match to TRBD1 (5 bases). The CDR3 is 18 residues long. V lost 1 base and J lost 7, with 25 bases in between. Germline V gene data show CDR1 as MNHNS and CDR2 as SASEGT. This CDR3 reads CASSEVGEIYRGQAGYTF. The CDR3 nucleotides read TGTGCCAGCAGTGAAGTGGGGGAGATTTATCGGGGTCAGGCTGGCTACACCTTC.

The chain is built from TRBV6-6 and TRBJ2-7, with D hard to call. Trimming took off 5 bases at V and 2 bases at J, with 10 bases between the two ends. Germline CDR1 is MNHNY and CDR2 is SVGAGI (reference sequence). The CDR3 covers 13 residues. The CDR3 spells CASSLGATYEQYF. The CDR3 region has the DNA TGTGCCAGCAGTCTGGGCGCCACCTACGAGCAGTACTTC.

The chain employs TRBV9 and TRBJ1-4; possible D gene TRBD1, 5 bases. Trimming pared 0 bases from V and 8 bases from J, leaving 17 bases between. Germline V gives CDR1 SGDLS, CDR2 YYNGEE. This CDR3 is built from 16 residues. This chain's CDR3 is CASSVGSGTSHEKLFF. CDR3 sequence (DNA): TGTGCCAGCAGCGTAGGATCAGGGACCAGCCACGAAAAACTGTTTTTT. Using reference TRBV9 and TRBJ1-4 for the parts outside the CDR3, the full variable domain is DSGVTQTPKHLITATGQRVTLRCSPRSGDLSVYWYQQSLDQGLQFLIQYYNGEERAKGNILERFSAQQFPDLHSELNLSSLELGDSALYFCASSVGSGTSHEKLFFGSGTQLSVL.

This chain joins TRBV6-1 and TRBJ1-1; the D gene is possibly TRBD1 (5 bases). V lost 3 bases and J lost 0, with 23 bases in between. The CDR3 consists of 19 residues. Germline CDR1 and CDR2: MNHNS and SASEGT. The chain's CDR3 is CASSEVGAGPQNMNTEAFF. The CDR3 region has the DNA TGTGCCAGCAGTGAGGTAGGGGCAGGCCCTCAAAACATGAACACTGAAGCTTTCTTT.

V usage is TRBV29-1 and J usage is TRBJ1-1; a possible D gene is TRBD1 (6 bases). This CDR3 comprises 14 residues. V was clipped by 4 bases and J by 0 bases, with 12 bases between them. Per germline, CDR1 SQVTM and CDR2 ANQGSEA. This CDR3 reads CSVAGDGMNTEAFF. The CDR3 nucleotides are TGCAGCGTTGCAGGGGATGGCATGAACACTGAAGCTTTCTTT.

The rearrangement uses TRBV29-1 and TRBJ2-3; TRBD1 aligns across 10 bases. This CDR3 comprises 15 residues. The V and J ends lost 6 bases and 2 bases, in that order; junction bases with no gene match: 8. Germline-derived CDR1 and CDR2 are SQVTM and ANQGSEA. The CDR3 DNA is TGCAGCGTGGCTGGCGGGACAGGGGACACAGATACGCAGTATTTT. The encoded protein is CSVAGGTGDTDTQYF.

The V and J genes are TRBV10-3 and TRBJ1-1, with D possibly matching TRBD1 (5 bases). The CDR3 extends over 15 amino acids. V lost 2 bases to trimming and J lost 4 bases, with 14 bases between them. The germline gives CDR1 ENHRY, CDR2 SYGVKD. This CDR3 is CAISEPSEGSTEAFF. DNA for the CDR3: TGTGCCATCAGTGAGCCCTCGGAGGGGAGCACTGAAGCTTTCTTT.

The gene calls are TRBV4-1 and TRBJ2-5, with TRBD2 matching 9 bases. The CDR3 is made up of 15 amino acids. Trimming cost V 1 base and J 1 base; bases outside gene matches: 1. CDR1 is MGHRA, CDR2 YSYEKL, per germline. The CDR3 region has the DNA TGCGCCAGCAGCCAAGGGGGACTAGCCCAAGAGACCCAGTACTTC. It codes for CASSQGGLAQETQYF.

V usage is TRBV5-6 and J usage is TRBJ2-7, with TRBD1 matching over 9 bases. From germline, CDR1 is SGHDT and CDR2 YYEEEE. CDR3 length: 15 residues. The J segment lost 0 bases and the V segment lost 2 bases, leaving 3 bases of the junction unmatched. The CDR3 loop reads CASSFGTGYSYEQYF. CDR3 in DNA: TGTGCCAGCAGCTTTGGGACAGGGTACTCCTACGAGCAGTACTTC.

CDR3 nucleotides: TGTGCCAGCAGCTTTTACCCGGGAAACTACGAGCAGTACTTC. This sequence encodes CASSFYPGNYEQYF. J is TRBJ2-7 and V is TRBV7-3; a weak D match, TRBD2 (5 bases). The ends were cut back, 3 bases at V and 3 bases at J, with 12 bases in the middle. Per the germline V gene, CDR1 is SGHTA and CDR2 is FQGTGA. This CDR3 is 14 amino acids long. The full variable domain, rest sourced from reference TRBV7-3 and TRBJ2-7, is GAGVSQTPSNKVTEKGKYVELRCDPISGHTALYWYRQSLGQGPEFLIYFQGTGAADDSGLPNDRFFAVRPEGSVSTLKIQRTERGDSAVYLCASSFYPGNYEQYFGPGTRLTVT.

This sequence joins TRBV5-6 and TRBJ2-7; D gene uncertain. Germline V gene lookup returns CDR1 SGHDT and CDR2 YYEEEE. V was cut by 4 bases and J by 1 base, with 9 bases left in between. This CDR3 has 13 amino acids. The CDR3 loop is CASSPDGSYEQYF. The CDR3 DNA reads TGTGCCAGCAGCCCGGACGGATCCTACGAGCAGTACTTC.

In its sample, this clone was seen a few times. CDR3 sequence: CASSPGTSNYGYTF. The CDR3 DNA follows: TGTGCCAGTTCCCCGGGGACTTCTAACTATGGCTACACCTTC. The rearrangement uses TRBV28 and TRBJ1-2; tentative D call: TRBD1 (5 bases). Trimming shortened V by 9 bases and J by 0 bases, and 14 bases separated the two germline ends. CDR1 and CDR2 (germline): MDHEN, SYDVKM. The CDR3 sequence is 14 residues long.

The chain has TRBV14 and TRBJ2-2; 10 nucleotides align to TRBD1. Trimming took 2 bases from V and 5 from J; bases not matched to a gene: 14. This CDR3 is 19 amino acids long. Germline CDR1 SGHDN, CDR2 FVKESK. The CDR3 spells CASSQLGTDRGLLTGELFF. CDR3 DNA sequence: TGTGCCAGCAGCCAACTTGGGACCGACAGGGGGCTGCTTACCGGGGAGCTGTTTTTT.

V and J are TRBV6-5 and TRBJ1-4, with D unresolved. V lost 0 bases and J 2 bases, leaving 7 bases between the germline ends. The CDR3 loop spans 15 amino acids. Germline assignment: CDR1 MNHEY and CDR2 SVGAGI. CDR3 bases: TGTGCCAGCAGTTACTCAGGGCGGACTAATGAAAAACTGTTTTTT. Its translation: CASSYSGRTNEKLFF.

The gene calls are TRBV6-1 and TRBJ2-1, with TRBD1 matching over 7 bases. The germline V gene encodes CDR1 MNHNS and CDR2 SASEGT. The CDR3 has 18 residues. V trimming: 4 bases; J trimming: 8 bases; junction bases outside the gene matches: 20. This CDR3 is CASSAPWVGEGAPHEQFF. The CDR3 DNA reads as TGTGCCAGCAGTGCTCCGTGGGTGGGAGAGGGGGCCCCCCATGAGCAGTTCTTC.